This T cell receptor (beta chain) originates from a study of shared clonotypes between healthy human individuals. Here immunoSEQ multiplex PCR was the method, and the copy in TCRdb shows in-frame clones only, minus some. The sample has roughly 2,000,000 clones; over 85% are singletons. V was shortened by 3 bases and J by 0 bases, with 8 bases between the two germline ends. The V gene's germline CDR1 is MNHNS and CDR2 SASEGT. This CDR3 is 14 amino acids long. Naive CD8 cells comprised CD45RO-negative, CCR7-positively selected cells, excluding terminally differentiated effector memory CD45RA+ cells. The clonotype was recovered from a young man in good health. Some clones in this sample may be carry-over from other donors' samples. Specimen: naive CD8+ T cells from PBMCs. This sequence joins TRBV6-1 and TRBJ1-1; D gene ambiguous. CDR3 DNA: TGTGCCAGCAGTGATCGGCGGTTGAACACTGAAGCTTTCTTT. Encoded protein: CASSDRRLNTEAFF.